The 18 T cell receptor beta chains below come from one sample, sequenced in a study of T cell repertoires in cytomegalovirus infection. MiXCR, run by TCRdb on the reads, gives a single entry per CDR3 protein. The sample lists some 150,000 distinct CDR3 sequences; under 8.5% were seen once. Material: PBMCs. The receptor set was obtained from a human donor in good health (CMV status not recorded). Some clones in this sample may be carry-over from other donors' samples.

This clonotype showed up many times. The chain couples TRBV7-2 to TRBJ2-7; 10 positions match TRBD1. The germline V gene has CDR1 SGHTA and CDR2 FQGNSA. This CDR3 has 16 residues. V lost 7 bases, J lost 0 bases, and 9 bases stayed unmatched. CDR3 amino acids: CASTRSGTGVSYEQYF. The CDR3 DNA reads TGTGCCAGCACCCGATCTGGGACAGGGGTCTCCTACGAGCAGTACTTC.

This clonotype has more than one count but fewer than ten. This rearrangement joins TRBV5-6 to TRBJ1-1, with D unclear. The CDR3 is 14 amino acids. Per germline, CDR1 SGHDT and CDR2 YYEEEE. V was trimmed by 0 bases and J by 4 bases, leaving 10 bases between them. CDR3: CASSLELASTEAFF. The CDR3 DNA is TGTGCCAGCAGCTTGGAGTTAGCAAGCACTGAAGCTTTCTTT.

In this sample, this clonotype turned up many times. The rearrangement uses TRBV29-1 and TRBJ2-2; 8 bases match TRBD2. CDR3 length: 14 residues. V dropped 6 bases and J dropped 8; count of bases not matched to a gene: 11. CDR1 is SQVTM and CDR2 is ANQGSEA in the germline V gene. Here the CDR3 reads CSVRGGGLAGELFF. In DNA form, the CDR3 reads TGCAGCGTCCGTGGCGGGGGGTTAGCTGGGGAGCTGTTTTTT.

In its sample, this clonotype was seen many times. The genes are TRBV7-9 and TRBJ2-3; D possibly corresponds to TRBD1 (6 bases). Germline V CDR1 and CDR2: SEHNR, FQNEAQ (reference sequence). The length of the CDR3 is 15 residues. V was cut by 2 bases and J by 3 bases, with 12 bases left in between. The CDR3, as DNA: TGTGCCAGCAGCTTAACCGGGACAACGACAGATACGCAGTATTTT. Translation: CASSLTGTTTDTQYF.

This clonotype was detected ten times or more. The chain joins TRBV11-2 to TRBJ1-1, with D hard to call. In germline, CDR1 is SGHAT, CDR2 FQNNGV. The CDR3 totals 15 residues. The V gene lost 4 bases and the J gene lost 1 base, with 13 bases spanning the gap. CDR3 sequence reads: CASSSFPGWNTEAFF. The DNA for the CDR3 is TGTGCCAGCAGCTCTTTCCCGGGCTGGAACACTGAAGCTTTCTTT. Looking up the rest from reference TRBV11-2 and TRBJ1-1 gives the full variable domain: EAGVAQSPRYKIIEKRQSVAFWCNPISGHATLYWYQQILGQGPKLLIQFQNNGVVDDSQLPKDRFSAERLKGVDSTLKIQPAKLEDSAVYLCASSSFPGWNTEAFFGQGTRLTVV.

The chain carries TRBV7-9 and TRBJ1-2; no firm D call. The CDR3 length is 17 residues. Germline-derived CDR1 and CDR2 are SEHNR and FQNEAQ (reference sequence). V gave up 0 bases and J gave up 3 bases, with 17 bases separating them. The CDR3 DNA sequence: TGTGCCAGCAGCTTAGCGCGGTTGGGTCAAAAAGACTATGGCTACACCTTC. Amino acid sequence: CASSLARLGQKDYGYTF.

The chain links TRBV11-3 to TRBJ2-5; TRBD2 might be the D (6 bases). Germline-derived CDR1 and CDR2 are SGHNT and YENEEA. V dropped 2 bases and J dropped 5 bases, with 18 bases sitting between them. The CDR3 extends over 16 amino acids. CDR3 nucleotide sequence: TGTGCCAGCAGCTTAAATCCTTTTGCAAGCGGGGAGACCCAGTACTTC. It yields the protein CASSLNPFASGETQYF.

This clonotype was observed at least ten times. This rearrangement joins TRBV28 to TRBJ1-6; possible D gene TRBD1, 5 bases. Trimming cost V 3 bases and J 5 bases, with 11 bases left between them. CDR1 is MDHEN and CDR2 is SYDVKM in the germline V gene. The CDR3 consists of 15 residues. This CDR3 is CASSLPGQNNSPLHF. The CDR3 DNA reads TGTGCCAGCAGTTTGCCAGGGCAGAATAATTCACCCCTCCACTTT.

This clonotype was observed a handful of times. The chain combines TRBV7-9 with TRBJ1-1; the match to TRBD1 covers 8 bases. V was clipped by 4 bases and J by 1 base; unmatched bases: 5. Germline V CDR1 and CDR2: SEHNR, FQNEAQ (reference sequence). There are 15 residues in the CDR3. The CDR3 DNA is TGTGCCAGCAGCTGGACAGGGTTGGAGAACACTGAAGCTTTCTTT. Translating it yields CASSWTGLENTEAFF.

This clonotype occurred many times. The chain combines TRBV28 with TRBJ1-1, with D perhaps matching TRBD1 (5 bases). With 3 bases removed from V and 5 bases from J, the gap between germline ends came to 13 bases. There are 14 residues in the CDR3. Germline values: CDR1 MDHEN, CDR2 SYDVKM. The chain's CDR3 is CASSLGGIGTEAFF. The CDR3 nucleotides are TGTGCCAGCAGTTTGGGGGGGATAGGGACTGAAGCTTTCTTT.

The chain uses TRBV20-1 and TRBJ2-5, with 8 bases fitting TRBD2. Germline V lookup: CDR1 DFQATT, CDR2 SNEGSKA (reference sequence). After removal of 8 bases from V and 5 bases from J, the junction contained 4 bases not matched to a gene. The CDR3 runs 11 residues. This CDR3 is CSPGGRETQYF. The CDR3 DNA reads TGCAGTCCGGGGGGGCGGGAGACCCAGTACTTC.

This clonotype was seen ten or more times. The chain employs TRBV7-2 and TRBJ2-6; TRBD1 agrees at 9 bases. Germline CDR1 SGHTA, CDR2 FQGNSA. V trimming: 5 bases; J trimming: 3 bases; junction bases outside the gene matches: 11. The CDR3 is made up of 18 amino acids. CDR3 in DNA: TGTGCCAGCAGCCTCCGGACAGGGGTCTGGAGTGGGGCCAACGTCCTGACTTTC. It codes for CASSLRTGVWSGANVLTF.

The table lists this clonotype with many counts. The chain uses TRBV19 and TRBJ1-1; 10 bases line up with TRBD1. Per the germline V gene, CDR1 is LNHDA and CDR2 is SQIVND (reference sequence). With V trimmed by 5 bases and J by 3 bases, 0 bases remained unmatched. The CDR3 is made up of 13 amino acids. The CDR3 region has the DNA TGTGCCAGTAGTGACAGGGGGCACACTGAAGCTTTCTTT. The encoded protein is CASSDRGHTEAFF.

On this clonotype: Here the CDR3 omits its conserved ending phenylalanine or tryptophan, so a read error is the likely source. V is TRBV7-9 and J is TRBJ1-4; D perhaps matches TRBD1 (6 bases). The CDR3 extends over 14 amino acids. V lost 3 bases, J lost 7 bases, and 12 bases lay in between. Germline loops: CDR1 SEHNR, CDR2 FQNEAQ (reference sequence). CDR3 region: CASSFGGAGEKLFL. The CDR3 DNA follows: TGTGCCAGCAGCTTCGGGGGCGCGGGTGAAAAACTGTTTTTA.

This clonotype was counted at least ten times. For the CDR3, the DNA is TGTGCCAGCAGCTTAGGGGCGGGCTACACCTTC. It translates to CASSLGAGYTF. The chain joins TRBV7-8 to TRBJ1-2; no clear D gene. CDR1 is SGHVS and CDR2 is FQNEAQ in the germline V gene. Trimming removed 1 base from V and 8 bases from J, with 5 bases in between. CDR3 length: 11 amino acids.

This clonotype was observed at least ten times. This chain joins TRBV12-3 or TRBV12-4 and TRBJ1-1; the D is unclear. V lost 3 bases and J 7 bases, leaving 9 bases between the germline ends. This CDR3 is built from 12 residues. CDR3 sequence (DNA): TGTGCCAGCAGTTTGGCTGACGGTGAAGCTTTCTTT. Translation: CASSLADGEAFF.

This clonotype occurred a few times. The chain employs TRBV7-3 and TRBJ1-1; no clear D. The CDR3 extends over 13 amino acids. Deletions cut 2 bases from V and 1 base from J, with 5 bases between. Germline V gene sequence: CDR1 SGHTA, CDR2 FQGTGA. The CDR3 reads CASSLDSNTEAFF. CDR3 in DNA: TGTGCCAGCAGCTTAGACTCGAACACTGAAGCTTTCTTT.

DNA for the CDR3: TGCAGCGTTGCTACCAGGGCCTCCTCTGGAAACACCATATATTTT. It is translated as CSVATRASSGNTIYF. V gene TRBV29-1 combines with J gene TRBJ1-3, with D possibly matching TRBD1 (5 bases). Germline V gene data show CDR1 as SQVTM and CDR2 as ANQGSEA. This CDR3 comprises 15 residues. V was cut by 4 bases and J by 0 bases, with 13 bases left in between.